What follows are 31 T cell receptor beta chains derived from one specimen sequenced in a study of T cell responses to AZD1222 COVID-19 vaccine (dated by TCRdb to the early 2020s). Libraries came from the immunoSEQ multiplex PCR assay. Imported from immuneACCESS, the table was reduced by TCRdb to in-frame sequences with V and J called. These copies leave out some clones; in studies compared against another copy, an unresolved V gene accounts for under half, and the cause of the remainder is not known. This sample comprises 150,000 to 200,000 clones, over 70% of them detected only once. Approximately 2.5% of the sample comes from the top ten. The time point label here, explained by the study, means: baseline before first vaccination. Reading the label with the study, this specimen's treatment or condition is: meningococcal conjugate vaccine given as trial control. The material was peripheral blood, obtained on day 0 of MenACWY control vaccination. The source of these receptors is an adult in good health.

The gene calls are TRBV27 and TRBJ1-1; perhaps TRBD1 as D (5 bases). Germline values: CDR1 MNHEY, CDR2 SMNVEV (reference sequence). The CDR3 is 18 residues long. V was pared by 5 bases and J by 2 bases, with 24 bases between. CDR3 DNA: TGTGCCAGCAGTAGGGGCACGGCCCTCACCCCCAGAAACACTGAAGCTTTCTTT. Translation: CASSRGTALTPRNTEAFF.

The gene calls are TRBV6-1 and TRBJ1-2; TRBD1 matches 10 bases. The V gene's germline CDR1 is MNHNS and CDR2 SASEGT. V lost 1 base to trimming and J lost 4 bases; unmatched junction nucleotides: 3. The CDR3 runs to 15 residues. In DNA, the CDR3 is TGTGCCAGCAGTGAAGGGACAGGGGGGGCCTATGGCTACACCTTC. Translating it yields CASSEGTGGAYGYTF.

CDR3 in amino acids: CASSLEEETQYF. The CDR3 DNA follows: TGTGCCAGCAGCTTAGAGGAGGAGACCCAGTACTTC. The V and J genes are TRBV7-6 and TRBJ2-5; no clear D. V dropped 1 base and J dropped 5 bases, with 5 bases sitting between them. The germline gives CDR1 SGHVS, CDR2 FNYEAQ. CDR3 length: 12 amino acids.

The chain recombines TRBV6-5 with TRBJ1-2; 9 nucleotides line up with TRBD1. Unmatched junction bases numbered 6, after V lost 5 bases and J lost 2 bases. CDR1 and CDR2 (germline): MNHEY, SVGAGI. The CDR3 covers 15 residues. CDR3 sequence (DNA): TGTGCCAGCAGTAATCGACAGGGGGGGAACTATGGCTACACCTTC. The encoded protein is CASSNRQGGNYGYTF.

The V call is TRBV27, the J call TRBJ1-2; 8 bases agree with TRBD1. V lost 4 bases and J lost 3; bases outside the gene matches: 7. There are 15 residues in the CDR3. Germline V gene sequence: CDR1 MNHEY, CDR2 SMNVEV (reference sequence). CDR3 in DNA: TGTGCCAGCAGTTCGACAGGGGAAGCGTACTATGGCTACACCTTC. As protein: CASSSTGEAYYGYTF.

The chain is built from TRBV6-2 or TRBV6-3 and TRBJ2-5; a possible D gene is TRBD2 (6 bases). Trimming took off 0 bases at V and 2 bases at J, with 7 bases between the two ends. The CDR3 runs 14 residues. CDR1 and CDR2 from the germline V gene are MNHEY and SVGEGT. CDR3 loop: CASSYSGGQETQYF. In DNA, the CDR3 is TGTGCCAGCAGTTACTCGGGGGGTCAAGAGACCCAGTACTTC.

The chain recombines TRBV7-3 with TRBJ2-3; 14 nucleotides match TRBD2. Trimming removed 5 bases from V and 4 bases from J; junction bases left unmatched: 5. Germline V gene lookup returns CDR1 SGHTA and CDR2 FQGTGA. The CDR3 is 16 amino acids. The CDR3 loop reads CASSPGLAGGADTQYF. The CDR3 DNA follows: TGTGCCAGCAGCCCTGGACTAGCGGGAGGAGCAGATACGCAGTATTTT.

The chain combines TRBV5-6 with TRBJ1-6; D is unclear. Trimming left V 1 base short and J 10 bases short, with 6 bases between. The CDR3 loop spans 12 amino acids. Germline V CDR1 and CDR2: SGHDT, YYEEEE. For the CDR3, the DNA is TGTGCCAGCAGCTTGTATACCTCACCCCTCCACTTT. This gives the protein CASSLYTSPLHF. Combining the CDR3 with reference TRBV5-6 and TRBJ1-6 gives the whole variable domain DAGVTQSPTHLIKTRGQQVTLRCSPKSGHDTVSWYQQALGQGPQFIFQYYEEEERQRGNFPDRFSGHQFPNYSSELNVNALLLGDSALYLCASSLYTSPLHFGNGTRLTVT.

This clone was found once. This chain uses TRBV27 with TRBJ2-7; a possible D gene is TRBD1 (6 bases). Germline lookup yields CDR1 MNHEY and CDR2 SMNVEV (reference sequence). V shed 6 bases and J shed 2 bases, with 20 bases lying between them. The CDR3 has 16 residues. CDR3 bases: TGTGCCAGCAGGGCTAGGACAGCCCCTAGAACCTACGAGCAGTACTTC. Its translation is CASRARTAPRTYEQYF.

The chain combines TRBV27 with TRBJ2-7; tentatively, D is TRBD2 (7 bases). This CDR3 has 14 amino acids. Trimming left V 5 bases short and J 6 bases short, with 17 bases between. Germline V gene sequence: CDR1 MNHEY, CDR2 SMNVEV (reference sequence). The CDR3 bases are TGTGCCAGCAGTCCCCGGGGGGCTCCCCTCGAGCAGTACTTC. Encoded protein: CASSPRGAPLEQYF.

The chain is built from TRBV19 and TRBJ1-1, with D possibly being TRBD1 (6 bases). The ends were cut back, 8 bases at V and 5 bases at J, with 15 bases in the middle. The germline V gene encodes CDR1 LNHDA and CDR2 SQIVND (reference sequence). The CDR3 is 13 amino acids. Here the CDR3 reads CASGSGDRTEAFF. DNA for the CDR3: TGTGCCAGTGGTTCAGGGGATCGGACTGAAGCTTTCTTT.

This clone has more than one count but fewer than ten. The chain employs TRBV3-1 (or the pseudogene TRBV3-2) and TRBJ1-5; 9 bases are shared with TRBD1. J was trimmed by 7 bases and V by 4 bases; bases with no gene match: 5. CDR1 and CDR2 from the germline V gene are LGHDT and YNNKEL (reference sequence). The CDR3 runs to 14 residues. The CDR3 DNA is TGTGCCAGCAGCCCCACAGGGGGCTGGCAGCCCCAGCATTTT. It yields the protein CASSPTGGWQPQHF.

The rearrangement joins TRBV7-3 to TRBJ2-1, with a weak D call TRBD2 (7 bases). Trimming cost V 2 bases and J 7 bases, with 15 bases left between them. The CDR3 has 15 amino acids. From germline, CDR1 is SGHTA and CDR2 FQGTGA. The CDR3 reads CASSLDGGPWNEQFF. In nucleotides, the CDR3 is TGTGCCAGCAGCTTAGACGGGGGGCCGTGGAATGAGCAGTTCTTC.

This clone was recorded a few times. The V and J genes are TRBV28 and TRBJ2-7; no reliable D call. Germline V gives CDR1 MDHEN, CDR2 SYDVKM. The CDR3 length is 13 residues. Trimming removed 8 bases from V and 0 bases from J, with 11 bases in between. The CDR3 region has the DNA TGTGCCAGCTACAATTCCGGCTCCTACGAGCAGTACTTC. This gives the protein CASYNSGSYEQYF.

The gene calls are TRBV27 and TRBJ2-7; unclear D gene. The V end lost 6 bases, the J end lost 4 bases, and 13 bases lay between the germline ends. Germline-derived CDR1 and CDR2 are MNHEY and SMNVEV (reference sequence). There are 13 residues in the CDR3. CDR3: CASRERPLYEQYF. CDR3 DNA sequence: TGTGCCAGCAGGGAAAGGCCCCTATACGAGCAGTACTTC.

J is TRBJ2-3 and V is TRBV10-3; 12 bases are a match to TRBD1. Per the germline V gene, CDR1 is ENHRY and CDR2 is SYGVKD. CDR3 size: 15 residues. J gave up 5 bases and V 4 bases, and 4 bases lay outside the gene matches. CDR3 protein: CAISGDRGLGDTQYF. CDR3 sequence (DNA): TGTGCCATCAGTGGGGACAGGGGGCTTGGAGATACGCAGTATTTT.

The chain links TRBV3-1 (or the pseudogene TRBV3-2) to TRBJ1-1; maybe TRBD1 (6 bases). Germline loops: CDR1 LGHDT, CDR2 YNNKEL (reference sequence). The CDR3 consists of 14 residues. Between the trimmed V and J ends, which lost 1 base and 5 bases, there was a span of 11 bases. CDR3 sequence reads: CASSQANQGTEAFF. DNA for the CDR3: TGTGCCAGCAGCCAAGCGAATCAGGGGACTGAAGCTTTCTTT.

The J gene is TRBJ1-6, the V gene TRBV30, with a weak D call TRBD1 (5 bases). The CDR3 covers 13 residues. CDR1 is GTSNPN and CDR2 is SVGIG in the germline V gene (reference sequence). V lost 4 bases and J 7 bases, leaving 11 bases between the germline ends. As DNA, the CDR3 is TGTGCCTGGACCAAGGGGCCCAATTCACCCCTCCACTTT. Translated: CAWTKGPNSPLHF.

This clone was seen a handful of times. The rearrangement joins TRBV10-3 to TRBJ1-2, with D perhaps TRBD1 (5 bases). Germline lookup yields CDR1 ENHRY and CDR2 SYGVKD. This CDR3 is 14 amino acids long. The V and J ends lost 2 bases and 4 bases respectively, with 11 bases between them. CDR3 nucleotides: TGTGCCATCAGTGAGAAACAGGAGGGCTATGGCTACACCTTC. Translation gives CAISEKQEGYGYTF.

The rearrangement links TRBV9 to TRBJ1-2; D may be TRBD1 (5 bases). V dropped 0 bases and J dropped 3 bases, with 12 bases sitting between them. The length of the CDR3 is 15 residues. Germline V gene data show CDR1 as SGDLS and CDR2 as YYNGEE. Here the CDR3 reads CASSVEDNGHYGYTF. The DNA for the CDR3 is TGTGCCAGCAGCGTAGAGGACAACGGGCACTATGGCTACACCTTC.

This chain connects TRBV30 to TRBJ1-1; TRBD1 matches at 7 bases. This CDR3 comprises 13 residues. Germline CDR1 is GTSNPN and CDR2 is SVGIG (reference sequence). V trimming: 5 bases; J trimming: 1 base; junction bases outside the gene matches: 4. CDR3 coding DNA: TGTGCCTGGCTCGGACAGGCGAACACTGAAGCTTTCTTT. As protein: CAWLGQANTEAFF. Looking up the rest from reference TRBV30 and TRBJ1-1 gives the full variable domain: SQTIHQWPATLVQPVGSPLSLECTVEGTSNPNLYWYRQAAGRGLQLLFYSVGIGQISSEVPQNLSASRPQDRQFILSSKKLLLSDSGFYLCAWLGQANTEAFFGQGTRLTVV.

The chain employs TRBV10-1 and TRBJ1-5; no firm D call. This CDR3 has 18 amino acids. CDR1 WNHNN and CDR2 SYGVQD come from the germline V gene (reference sequence). Trimming took 2 bases from V and 4 from J, leaving 21 bases between them. The DNA of the CDR3 is TGCGCCAGCAGTGAGCGGATAGGGAGAGGGATTCGGAATCAGCCCCAGCATTTT. It yields the protein CASSERIGRGIRNQPQHF.

This rearrangement joins TRBV29-1 to TRBJ2-7, with TRBD1 as a possible D gene (5 bases). Between the trimmed V and J ends, which lost 7 bases and 6 bases, there was a span of 16 bases. Germline-derived CDR1 and CDR2 are SQVTM and ANQGSEA. The CDR3 covers 12 residues. CDR3 sequence reads: CSAPGGRGEQYF. The CDR3 DNA follows: TGCAGCGCCCCGGGCGGAAGGGGCGAGCAGTACTTC.

The chain joins TRBV11-2 to TRBJ2-7; 9 bases are shared with TRBD2. CDR1 SGHAT and CDR2 FQNNGV come from the germline V gene. This CDR3 region has 17 residues. V lost 1 base, J lost 3 bases, and 10 bases stayed unmatched. In DNA, the CDR3 is TGTGCCAGCAGCTTAGGGCTAGCGGGAAATCTTGACTACGAGCAGTACTTC. Translated, it gives CASSLGLAGNLDYEQYF.

The J gene is TRBJ2-7, the V gene TRBV7-2; perhaps TRBD1 as D (6 bases). CDR3 size: 16 residues. The V and J ends lost 2 bases and 5 bases respectively, with 19 bases between them. The V gene's germline CDR1 is SGHTA and CDR2 FQGNSA. CDR3 in amino acids: CASSLFMAGAAHEQYF. Here the CDR3 DNA reads TGTGCCAGCAGCTTATTCATGGCAGGGGCGGCTCACGAGCAGTACTTC.

The V gene is TRBV9, the J gene TRBJ2-6; 10 nucleotides align to TRBD1. CDR1 and CDR2 from the germline V gene are SGDLS and YYNGEE. The CDR3 length is 17 residues. Losses at the gene ends were 3 bases for V and 4 bases for J; bases not matched to a gene: 7. CDR3 in DNA: TGTGCCAGCAGCGCTACCGGGACAGGGGTCGGGGCCAACGTCCTGACTTTC. Translating gives CASSATGTGVGANVLTF.

A single count supports this clone. The V gene is TRBV28, the J gene TRBJ2-7; D not resolved. V dropped 3 bases and J dropped 2 bases, with 5 bases sitting between them. The CDR3 runs 12 residues. CDR1 and CDR2 from the germline V gene are MDHEN and SYDVKM. CDR3 in DNA: TGTGCCAGCAGTTTGCCGGCCTACGAGCAGTACTTC. Its protein is CASSLPAYEQYF.

This chain connects TRBV19 to TRBJ1-5; 7 bases are a match to TRBD1. CDR3 length: 15 residues. V shed 10 bases and J 3 bases; nucleotides not matched to a gene: 12. In germline, CDR1 is LNHDA, CDR2 SQIVND (reference sequence). CDR3 amino acids: CATSPGGGYNQPQHF. In DNA, the CDR3 is TGTGCCACCTCTCCCGGAGGGGGCTACAATCAGCCCCAGCATTTT. Drawing the rest from reference TRBV19 and TRBJ1-5, the complete variable domain is DGGITQSPKYLFRKEGQNVTLSCEQNLNHDAMYWYRQDPGQGLRLIYYSQIVNDFQKGDIAEGYSVSREKKESFPLTVTSAQKNPTAFYLCATSPGGGYNQPQHFGDGTRLSIL.

This rearrangement joins TRBV7-8 to TRBJ1-2, with 8 bases fitting TRBD1. The CDR3 spans 16 residues. The germline gives CDR1 SGHVS, CDR2 FQNEAQ. Trimming cost V 3 bases and J 4 bases; bases outside gene matches: 10. The CDR3 DNA reads TGTGCCAGCAGCTTTACCCCAGGGGGCGCCGGCTATGGCTACACCTTC. Amino acid sequence: CASSFTPGGAGYGYTF.

This rearrangement joins TRBV7-2 to TRBJ2-4, with TRBD1 as a possible D gene (6 bases). The V end was cut by 4 bases, the J end by 6 bases, with 13 bases between. The CDR3 is 14 amino acids. The germline V gene has CDR1 SGHTA and CDR2 FQGNSA. The CDR3 bases are TGTGCCAGCAGCTCTCCACCACAGGGAAACATTCAGTACTTC. This sequence encodes CASSSPPQGNIQYF.

V gene TRBV28 combines with J gene TRBJ1-1; D gene unclear. Between the trimmed V and J ends, which lost 6 bases and 2 bases, there was a span of 13 bases. The germline CDR1 and CDR2 sequences are MDHEN and SYDVKM. The CDR3 runs to 14 residues. CDR3 bases: TGTGCCAGCAGCCCCGGGCAGTTCAACACTGAAGCTTTCTTT. This codes for CASSPGQFNTEAFF.